The 9 T cell receptor beta chains below all came from one sample that was sequenced in a study of blood T cell repertoires in COVID-19. The assay was immunoSEQ multiplex PCR, and TCRdb's table has in-frame clones only and misses some. The sample holds roughly 200,000 clones, roughly nine tenths seen once. The sample comprised peripheral blood. The receptors stem from a man in his 60s with active or convalescent COVID-19.

This clone was observed a handful of times. The CDR3 region has the DNA TGTGCCAGCAGCTCGTGGACAGGGGACTATGGCTACACCTTC. Protein: CASSSWTGDYGYTF. The V gene is TRBV7-8, the J gene TRBJ1-2, with 9 bases fitting TRBD1. CDR3 length: 14 amino acids. Trimming at V came to 4 bases and at J to 3 bases, leaving 3 bases not matched to a gene. CDR1 is SGHVS and CDR2 is FQNEAQ in the germline V gene.

The gene calls are TRBV2 and TRBJ1-1; D remains unclear. V was trimmed by 4 bases and J by 4 bases, leaving 16 bases between them. Germline loops: CDR1 SNHLY, CDR2 FYNNEI. The CDR3 is 15 amino acids. The CDR3 protein is CASSALEGAGTEAFF. In nucleotides, the CDR3 is TGTGCCAGCAGTGCCTTAGAGGGCGCGGGCACTGAAGCTTTCTTT. The full variable domain, rest sourced from reference TRBV2 and TRBJ1-1, is EPEVTQTPSHQVTQMGQEVILRCVPISNHLYFYWYRQILGQKVEFLVSFYNNEISEKSEIFDDQFSVERPDGSNFTLKIRSTKLEDSAMYFCASSALEGAGTEAFFGQGTRLTVV.

J is TRBJ1-5 and V is TRBV5-6, with 8 nucleotides matching TRBD1. Per germline, CDR1 SGHDT and CDR2 YYEEEE. The V and J ends lost 1 base and 6 bases, in that order; junction bases with no gene match: 15. The CDR3 consists of 18 residues. The CDR3 protein is CASSLKRGTGRFIQPQHF. The CDR3 nucleotides read TGTGCCAGCAGCTTGAAAAGGGGGACAGGAAGGTTCATTCAGCCCCAGCATTTT.

This chain joins TRBV14 and TRBJ2-7; the D gene is possibly TRBD2 (6 bases). The CDR3 extends over 13 amino acids. CDR1 is SGHDN and CDR2 is FVKESK in the germline V gene. V shed 5 bases and J shed 0 bases, with 8 bases lying between them. CDR3 sequence: CASSLRGSYEQYF. The CDR3 nucleotides are TGTGCCAGCAGCTTGCGGGGCTCCTACGAGCAGTACTTC.

This clone came up once. V gene TRBV10-3 combines with J gene TRBJ1-2, with TRBD1 identical over 8 bases. The J segment lost 8 bases and the V segment lost 7 bases, leaving 18 bases of the junction unmatched. The CDR3 has 16 amino acids. Germline V gene data show CDR1 as ENHRY and CDR2 as SYGVKD. CDR3 DNA: TGTGCCATCAACGACAGCGACATGGACAGGGTGAAGGGCTACACCTTC. This translates into CAINDSDMDRVKGYTF.

The genes are TRBV6-5 and TRBJ1-2; maybe TRBD1 (5 bases). CDR3 length: 14 amino acids. Trimming pared 4 bases from V and 4 bases from J, leaving 13 bases between. Germline V gene data show CDR1 as MNHEY and CDR2 as SVGAGI. CDR3 loop: CASSFLGVFYGYTF. The CDR3, as DNA: TGTGCCAGCAGTTTTTTAGGGGTCTTCTATGGCTACACCTTC.

J is TRBJ1-2 and V is TRBV6-6; the match to TRBD1 covers 9 bases. Looked up from germline, CDR1 is MNHNY and CDR2 is SVGAGI (reference sequence). The CDR3 spans 16 residues. The V gene end was trimmed by 5 bases and the J gene end by 5 bases; junction bases not matched to a gene: 12. The CDR3 loop reads CASSPPGTGTGYGYTF. For the CDR3, the DNA is TGTGCCAGCAGTCCCCCCGGGACAGGGACTGGTTATGGCTACACCTTC.

The chain employs TRBV2 and TRBJ1-5; 9 bases are shared with TRBD1. The CDR3 loop spans 14 amino acids. The junction had 5 bases not matched to a gene; V was cut back by 5 bases and J by 6 bases. Germline-derived CDR1 and CDR2 are SNHLY and FYNNEI. The CDR3 coding sequence is TGTGCCAGCAGTCGGGGACAGGGACCTCAGCCCCAGCATTTT. Encoded protein: CASSRGQGPQPQHF.

This sequence joins TRBV7-2 and TRBJ2-7; 9 bases line up with TRBD1. Germline CDR1 is SGHTA and CDR2 is FQGNSA. The junction had 11 bases not matched to a gene; V was cut back by 5 bases and J by 6 bases. The CDR3 sequence is 15 residues long. CDR3: CASSDPGQGGLEQYF. The CDR3 DNA reads TGTGCCAGCAGCGATCCGGGACAGGGAGGACTCGAGCAGTACTTC. Full variable domain (remainder filled in from reference TRBV7-2 and TRBJ2-7): GAGVSQSPSNKVTEKGKDVELRCDPISGHTALYWYRQSLGQGLEFLIYFQGNSAPDKSGLPSDRFSAERTGGSVSTLTIQRTQQEDSAVYLCASSDPGQGGLEQYFGPGTRLTVT.